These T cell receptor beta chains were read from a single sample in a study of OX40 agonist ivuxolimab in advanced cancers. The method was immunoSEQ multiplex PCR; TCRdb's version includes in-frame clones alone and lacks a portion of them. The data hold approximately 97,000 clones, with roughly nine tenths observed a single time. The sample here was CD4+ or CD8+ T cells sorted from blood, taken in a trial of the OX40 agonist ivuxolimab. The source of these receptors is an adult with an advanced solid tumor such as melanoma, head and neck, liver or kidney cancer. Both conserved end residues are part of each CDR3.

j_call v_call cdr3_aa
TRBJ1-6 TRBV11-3 CASSLDSGGGYSPLHF
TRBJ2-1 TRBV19 CASSLAGVYNEQFF
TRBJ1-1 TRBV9 CASSGGTGPNTEAFF
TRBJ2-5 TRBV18 CASSSTQETQYF
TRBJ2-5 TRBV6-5 CASSYSFSGARETQYF
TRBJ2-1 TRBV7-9 CASSSDREENNEQFF
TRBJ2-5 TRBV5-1 CASSVLAGGPETQYF
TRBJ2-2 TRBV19 CASSVSGFPGELFF
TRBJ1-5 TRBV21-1 CASSKATGQGNNQPQHF
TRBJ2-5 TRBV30 CAWSQGGWSRETQYF
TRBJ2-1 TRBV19 CASSIYGTASYNEQFF
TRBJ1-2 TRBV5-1 CASSLEDASYTF
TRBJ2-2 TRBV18 CASSPSTGGSGELFF
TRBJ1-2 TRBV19 CASSYGGSNYGYTF
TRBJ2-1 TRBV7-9 CASSLFGAGGDEQFF
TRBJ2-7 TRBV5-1 CASSPRGSSGRAGEQYF
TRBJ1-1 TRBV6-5 CASSHPRMTEAFF
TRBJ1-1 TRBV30 CACKTQGDTEAFF
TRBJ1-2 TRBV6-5 CASTFRGNYGYTF
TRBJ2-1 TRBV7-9 CASSFRPSAYNEQFF
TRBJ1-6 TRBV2 CASSGTAGNSPLHF
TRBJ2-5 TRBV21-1 CASSKDRQTSGRAEQETQYF
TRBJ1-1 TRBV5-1 CASSLAGRDTEAFF
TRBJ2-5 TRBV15 CATSTGPSGETQYF
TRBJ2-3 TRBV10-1 CASSEQSTDTQYF
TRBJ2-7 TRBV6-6 CASSPGQRTYEQYF
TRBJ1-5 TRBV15 CATSRDLRVNQPQHF
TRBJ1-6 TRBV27 CASSLRDAHNSPLHF
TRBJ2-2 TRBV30 CAWGTGLNTGELFF
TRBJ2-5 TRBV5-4 CATHRGGFQETQYF
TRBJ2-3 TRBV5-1 CASSLGLASRTDTQYF
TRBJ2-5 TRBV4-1 CASSQEGLEETQYF
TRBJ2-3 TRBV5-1 CASSLAPTADTQYF
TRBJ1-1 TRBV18 CASSGENTEAFF
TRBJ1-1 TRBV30 CAWEGTDYTEAFF
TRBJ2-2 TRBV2 CASSEVFGGSGELFF
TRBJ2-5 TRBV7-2 CASSFGRPGETQYF
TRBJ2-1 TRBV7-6 CASSLYAGNNEQFF
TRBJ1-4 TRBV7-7 CASSEGGYRGGNNEKLFF
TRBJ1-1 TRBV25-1 CASKDGDALEAFF
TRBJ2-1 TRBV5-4 CASIGEPTSGNNEQFF
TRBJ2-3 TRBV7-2 CASSLDGDFVDTQYF
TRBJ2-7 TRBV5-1 CASSAEGGIAYEQYF
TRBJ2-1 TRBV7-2 CASSLGRWSSYNKQFF
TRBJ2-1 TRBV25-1 CASSEYDFEGAREQFF
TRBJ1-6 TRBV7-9 CASSLDYSPLHF
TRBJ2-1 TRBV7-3 CASSLTGEGEQFF
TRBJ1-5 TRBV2 CATTDLNQPQHF
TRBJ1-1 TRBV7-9 CASSLELRDTEAFF
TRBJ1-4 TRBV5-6 CASSGGRPGGEKLFF
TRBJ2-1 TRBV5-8 CASSLFAGQIYNEQFF
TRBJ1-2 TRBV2 CASSEAWGRGPHYGYTF
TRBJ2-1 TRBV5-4 CASRSGQISNNEQFF
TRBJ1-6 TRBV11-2 CASSLAPGARGSPLHF
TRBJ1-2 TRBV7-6 CASSLRDLKRGYGYTF
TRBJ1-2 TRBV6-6 CASSRQDQGNGYTF
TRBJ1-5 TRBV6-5 CASRPPGQGFEPQHF
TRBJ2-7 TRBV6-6 CASSPLAHRSYEQYF
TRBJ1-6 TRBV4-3 CASSQGQEHNSPLHF